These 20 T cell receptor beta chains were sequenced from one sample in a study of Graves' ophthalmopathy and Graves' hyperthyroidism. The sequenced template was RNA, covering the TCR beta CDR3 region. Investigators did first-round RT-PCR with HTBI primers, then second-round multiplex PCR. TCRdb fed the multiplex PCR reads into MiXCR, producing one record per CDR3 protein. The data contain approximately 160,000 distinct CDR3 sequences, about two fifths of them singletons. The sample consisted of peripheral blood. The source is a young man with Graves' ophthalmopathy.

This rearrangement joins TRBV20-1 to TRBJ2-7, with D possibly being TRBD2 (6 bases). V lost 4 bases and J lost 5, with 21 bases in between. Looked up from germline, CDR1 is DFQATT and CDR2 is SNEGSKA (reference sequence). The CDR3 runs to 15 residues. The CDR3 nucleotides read TGCAGTGCTAAGACTGCCTGGCGGGAAGCGGACGAGCAGTACTTC. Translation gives CSAKTAWREADEQYF.

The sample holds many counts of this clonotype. CDR3 amino acids: CASRQQVNTEAFF. DNA for the CDR3: TGTGCCAGCAGACAACAGGTGAACACTGAAGCTTTCTTT. This chain joins TRBV7-2 and TRBJ1-1, with D possibly matching TRBD1 (5 bases). Trimming took 6 bases from V and 0 from J, leaving 8 bases between them. This CDR3 contains 13 residues. Per the germline V gene, CDR1 is SGHTA and CDR2 is FQGNSA.

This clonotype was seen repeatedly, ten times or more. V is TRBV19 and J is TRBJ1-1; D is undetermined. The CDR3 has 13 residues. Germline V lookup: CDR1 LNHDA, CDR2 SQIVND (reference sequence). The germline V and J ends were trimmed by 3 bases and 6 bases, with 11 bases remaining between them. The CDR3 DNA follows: TGTGCCAGTAGTATGGGTCGGGTGGCTGAAGCTTTCTTT. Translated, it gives CASSMGRVAEAFF. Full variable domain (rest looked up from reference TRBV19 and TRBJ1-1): DGGITQSPKYLFRKEGQNVTLSCEQNLNHDAMYWYRQDPGQGLRLIYYSQIVNDFQKGDIAEGYSVSREKKESFPLTVTSAQKNPTAFYLCASSMGRVAEAFFGQGTRLTVV.

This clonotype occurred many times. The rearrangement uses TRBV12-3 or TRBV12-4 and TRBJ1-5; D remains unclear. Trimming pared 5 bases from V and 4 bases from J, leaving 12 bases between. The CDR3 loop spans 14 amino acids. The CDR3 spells CASSGLTVNQPQHF. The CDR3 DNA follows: TGTGCCAGCAGTGGCCTCACAGTTAATCAGCCCCAGCATTTT.

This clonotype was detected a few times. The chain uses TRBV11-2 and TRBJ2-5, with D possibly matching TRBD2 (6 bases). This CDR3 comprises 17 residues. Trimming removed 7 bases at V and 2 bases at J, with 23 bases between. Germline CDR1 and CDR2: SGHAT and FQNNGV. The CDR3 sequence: CASTVRDPAGVQETQYF. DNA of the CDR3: TGTGCCAGCACCGTGCGAGACCCAGCGGGTGTTCAAGAGACCCAGTACTTC.

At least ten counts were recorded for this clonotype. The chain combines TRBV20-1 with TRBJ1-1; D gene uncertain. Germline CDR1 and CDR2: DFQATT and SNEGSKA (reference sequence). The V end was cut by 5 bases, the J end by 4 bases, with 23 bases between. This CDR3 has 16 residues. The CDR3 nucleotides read TGCAGTGCTCCCCCACCGGGCGTCAAACCGGCCACTGAAGCTTTCTTT. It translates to CSAPPPGVKPATEAFF.

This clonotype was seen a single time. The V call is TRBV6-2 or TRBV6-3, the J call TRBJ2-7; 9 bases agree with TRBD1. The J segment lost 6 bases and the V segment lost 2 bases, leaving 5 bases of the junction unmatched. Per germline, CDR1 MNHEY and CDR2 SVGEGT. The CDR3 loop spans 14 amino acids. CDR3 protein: CASSYLDRGSEQYF. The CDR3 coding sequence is TGTGCCAGCAGTTACCTGGACAGGGGAAGCGAGCAGTACTTC.

The CDR3 is CASTIDTQEHYGYTF. As DNA, the CDR3 is TGTGCCAGCACTATTGACACGCAGGAGCACTATGGCTACACCTTC. The chain carries TRBV6-1 and TRBJ1-2; D is ambiguous. Per germline, CDR1 MNHNS and CDR2 SASEGT. The CDR3 is 15 residues long. Trimming removed 7 bases at V and 3 bases at J, with 18 bases between.

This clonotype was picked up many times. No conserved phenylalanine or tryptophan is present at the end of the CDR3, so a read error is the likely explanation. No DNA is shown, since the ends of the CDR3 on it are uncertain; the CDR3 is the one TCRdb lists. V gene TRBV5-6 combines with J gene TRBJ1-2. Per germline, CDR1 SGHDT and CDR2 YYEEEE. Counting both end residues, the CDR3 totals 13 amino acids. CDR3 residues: CASSLDSTMATPL.

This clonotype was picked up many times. The CDR3 sequence: CASSQTRTGYSTGELFF. In DNA form, the CDR3 reads TGCGCCAGCAGCCAAACCAGGACAGGGTACAGCACCGGGGAGCTGTTTTTT. The J gene is TRBJ2-2, the V gene TRBV4-3, with 8 bases aligning to TRBD1. CDR1 LGHNA and CDR2 YSLEER come from the germline V gene. The CDR3 consists of 17 residues. V was clipped by 2 bases and J by 4 bases; unmatched bases: 9.

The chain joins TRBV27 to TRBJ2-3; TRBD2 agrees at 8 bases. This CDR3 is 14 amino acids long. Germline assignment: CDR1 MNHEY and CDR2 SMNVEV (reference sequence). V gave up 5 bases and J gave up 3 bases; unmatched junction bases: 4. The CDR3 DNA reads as TGTGCCAGCAGTAGGAGACTAGCGACAGATACGCAGTATTTT. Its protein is CASSRRLATDTQYF.

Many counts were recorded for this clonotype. The CDR3 spells CASSTHRDLNEQYF. In nucleotides, the CDR3 is TGTGCCAGCAGTACCCACAGGGATCTAAACGAGCAGTACTTC. The V gene is TRBV6-5, the J gene TRBJ2-7, with TRBD1 as a possible D gene (6 bases). CDR1 and CDR2 from the germline V gene are MNHEY and SVGAGI. Trimming took 5 bases from V and 5 from J, leaving 16 bases between them. CDR3 length equals 14 residues.

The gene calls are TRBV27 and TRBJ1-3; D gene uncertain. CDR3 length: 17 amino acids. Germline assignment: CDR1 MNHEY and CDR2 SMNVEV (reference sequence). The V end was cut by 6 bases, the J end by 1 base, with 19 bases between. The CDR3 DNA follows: TGTGCCAGCAGCCTTAAACCCGTAGGGTTATCTGGAAACACCATATATTTT. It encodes CASSLKPVGLSGNTIYF.

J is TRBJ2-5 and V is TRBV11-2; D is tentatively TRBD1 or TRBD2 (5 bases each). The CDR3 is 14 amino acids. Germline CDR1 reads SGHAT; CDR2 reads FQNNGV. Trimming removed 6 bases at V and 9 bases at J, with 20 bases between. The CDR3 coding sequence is TGTGCCAGCAGATACGGACTGGATTTAGGGGCCCAGTACTTC. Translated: CASRYGLDLGAQYF.

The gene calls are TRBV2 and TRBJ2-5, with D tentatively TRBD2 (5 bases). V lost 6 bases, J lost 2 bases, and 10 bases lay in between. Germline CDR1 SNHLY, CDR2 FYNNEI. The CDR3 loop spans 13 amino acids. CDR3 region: CASSAWEQETQYF. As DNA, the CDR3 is TGTGCCAGCAGCGCCTGGGAGCAAGAGACCCAGTACTTC.

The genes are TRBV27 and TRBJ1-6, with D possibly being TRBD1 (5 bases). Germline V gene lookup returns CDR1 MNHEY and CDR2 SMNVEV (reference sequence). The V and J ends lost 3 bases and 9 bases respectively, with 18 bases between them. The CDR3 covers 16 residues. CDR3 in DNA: TGTGCCAGCAGTTTTCGGGAACACAGGCGGGGTTCACCCCTCCACTTT. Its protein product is CASSFREHRRGSPLHF.

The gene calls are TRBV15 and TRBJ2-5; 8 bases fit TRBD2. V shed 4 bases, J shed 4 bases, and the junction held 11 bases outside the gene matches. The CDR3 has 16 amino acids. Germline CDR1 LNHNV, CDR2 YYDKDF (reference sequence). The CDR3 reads CATSTGSGGPLETQYF. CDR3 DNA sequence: TGTGCCACCAGCACAGGATCGGGAGGGCCCCTAGAGACCCAGTACTTC.

The CDR3 coding sequence is TGTGCCACCAGTGAGGCAGGGGGCTGGGGAGAAGAGACCCAGTACTTC. It codes for CATSEAGGWGEETQYF. V usage is TRBV24-1 and J usage is TRBJ2-5, with 8 bases lining up with TRBD1. J was trimmed by 3 bases and V by 4 bases; bases with no gene match: 9. The CDR3 consists of 16 residues. The germline CDR1 and CDR2 sequences are KGHDR and SFDVKD.

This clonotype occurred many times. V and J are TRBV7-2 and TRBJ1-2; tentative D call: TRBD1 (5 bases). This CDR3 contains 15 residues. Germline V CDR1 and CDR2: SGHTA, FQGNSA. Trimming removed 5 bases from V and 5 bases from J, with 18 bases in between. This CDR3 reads CASSGRDPIVYGYTF. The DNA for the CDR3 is TGTGCCAGCAGCGGCCGGGACCCTATTGTTTATGGCTACACCTTC.

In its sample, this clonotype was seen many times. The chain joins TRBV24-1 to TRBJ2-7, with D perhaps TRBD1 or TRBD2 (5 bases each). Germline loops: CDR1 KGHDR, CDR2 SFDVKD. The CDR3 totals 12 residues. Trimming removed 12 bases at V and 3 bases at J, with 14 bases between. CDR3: CASRDPCYEQYF. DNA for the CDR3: TGTGCCTCACGGGACCCTTGCTACGAGCAGTACTTC.